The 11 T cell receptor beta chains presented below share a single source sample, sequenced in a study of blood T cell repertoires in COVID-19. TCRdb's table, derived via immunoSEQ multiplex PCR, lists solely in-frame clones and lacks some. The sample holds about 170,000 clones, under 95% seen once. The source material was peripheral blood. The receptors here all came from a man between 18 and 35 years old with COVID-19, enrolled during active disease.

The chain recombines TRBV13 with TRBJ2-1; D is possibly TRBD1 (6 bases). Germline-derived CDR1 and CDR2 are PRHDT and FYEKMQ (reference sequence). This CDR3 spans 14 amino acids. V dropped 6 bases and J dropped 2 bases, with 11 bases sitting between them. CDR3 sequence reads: CASRSRTAYNEQFF. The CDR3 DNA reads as TGTGCCAGCAGGTCCCGGACAGCCTACAATGAGCAGTTCTTC. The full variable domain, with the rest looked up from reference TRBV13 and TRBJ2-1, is AAGVIQSPRHLIKEKRETATLKCYPIPRHDTVYWYQQGPGQDPQFLISFYEKMQSDKGSIPDRFSAQQFSDYHSELNMSSLELGDSALYFCASRSRTAYNEQFFGPGTRLTVL.

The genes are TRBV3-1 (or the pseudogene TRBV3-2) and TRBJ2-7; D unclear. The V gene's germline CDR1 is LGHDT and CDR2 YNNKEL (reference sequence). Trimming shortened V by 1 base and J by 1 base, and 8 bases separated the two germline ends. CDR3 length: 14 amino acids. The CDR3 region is CASSQVHRSYEQYF. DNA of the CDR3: TGTGCCAGCAGCCAAGTACACAGATCCTACGAGCAGTACTTC.

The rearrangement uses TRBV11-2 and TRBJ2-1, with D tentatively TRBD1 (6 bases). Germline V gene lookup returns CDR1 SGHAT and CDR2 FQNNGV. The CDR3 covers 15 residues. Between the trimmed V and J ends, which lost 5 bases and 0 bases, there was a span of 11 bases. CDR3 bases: TGTGCCAGCAGCGGGGGCCTCAGCTCCTACAATGAGCAGTTCTTC. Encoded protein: CASSGGLSSYNEQFF. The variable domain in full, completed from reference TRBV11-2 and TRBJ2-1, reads EAGVAQSPRYKIIEKRQSVAFWCNPISGHATLYWYQQILGQGPKLLIQFQNNGVVDDSQLPKDRFSAERLKGVDSTLKIQPAKLEDSAVYLCASSGGLSSYNEQFFGPGTRLTVL.

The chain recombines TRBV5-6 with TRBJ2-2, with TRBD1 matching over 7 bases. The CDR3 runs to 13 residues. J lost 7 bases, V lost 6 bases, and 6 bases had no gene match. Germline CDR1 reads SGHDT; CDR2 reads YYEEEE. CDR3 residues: CASNRGMGGELFF. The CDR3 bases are TGTGCCAGCAACAGGGGAATGGGCGGGGAGCTGTTTTTT. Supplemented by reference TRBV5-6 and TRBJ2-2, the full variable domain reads DAGVTQSPTHLIKTRGQQVTLRCSPKSGHDTVSWYQQALGQGPQFIFQYYEEEERQRGNFPDRFSGHQFPNYSSELNVNALLLGDSALYLCASNRGMGGELFFGEGSRLTVL.

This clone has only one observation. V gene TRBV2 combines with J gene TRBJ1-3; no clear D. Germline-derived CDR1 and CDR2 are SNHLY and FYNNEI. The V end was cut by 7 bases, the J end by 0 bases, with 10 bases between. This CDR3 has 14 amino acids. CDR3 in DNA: TGTGCCAGCAATTTACTATACTCTGGAAACACCATATATTTT. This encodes CASNLLYSGNTIYF.

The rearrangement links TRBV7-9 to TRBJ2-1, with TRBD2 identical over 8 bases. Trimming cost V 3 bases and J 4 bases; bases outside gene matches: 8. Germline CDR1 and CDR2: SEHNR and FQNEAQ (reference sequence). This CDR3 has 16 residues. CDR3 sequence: CASSFTGGMEYNEQFF. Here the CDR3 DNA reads TGTGCCAGCAGCTTCACGGGGGGGATGGAGTACAATGAGCAGTTCTTC.

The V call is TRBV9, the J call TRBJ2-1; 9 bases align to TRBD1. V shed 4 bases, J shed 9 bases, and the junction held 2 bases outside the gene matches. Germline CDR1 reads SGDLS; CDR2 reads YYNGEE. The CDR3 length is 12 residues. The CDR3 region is CASSTTGGEQFF. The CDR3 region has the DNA TGTGCCAGCAGCACGACAGGGGGTGAGCAGTTCTTC. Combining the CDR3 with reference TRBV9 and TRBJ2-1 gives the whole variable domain DSGVTQTPKHLITATGQRVTLRCSPRSGDLSVYWYQQSLDQGLQFLIQYYNGEERAKGNILERFSAQQFPDLHSELNLSSLELGDSALYFCASSTTGGEQFFGPGTRLTVL.

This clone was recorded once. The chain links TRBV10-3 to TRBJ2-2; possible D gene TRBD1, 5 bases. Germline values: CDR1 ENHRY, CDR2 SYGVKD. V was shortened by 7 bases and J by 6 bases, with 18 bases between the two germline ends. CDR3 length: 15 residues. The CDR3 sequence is CAIKGQTSLAGELFF. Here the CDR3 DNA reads TGTGCCATCAAGGGGCAGACTTCCTTGGCCGGGGAGCTGTTTTTT.

CDR3 sequence (DNA): TGTGCCAGCAGTCGGACAGGGGGCATATATGGCTACACCTTC. Residues: CASSRTGGIYGYTF. The J gene is TRBJ1-2, the V gene TRBV14; TRBD1 aligns across 11 bases. V shed 6 bases and J 5 bases; nucleotides not matched to a gene: 5. The CDR3 runs to 14 residues. Germline values: CDR1 SGHDN, CDR2 FVKESK.

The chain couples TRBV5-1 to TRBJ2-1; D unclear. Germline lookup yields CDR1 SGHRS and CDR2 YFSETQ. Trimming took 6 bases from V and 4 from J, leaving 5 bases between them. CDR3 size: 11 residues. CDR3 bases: TGCGCCAGCACAGATTACAATGAGCAGTTCTTC. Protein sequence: CASTDYNEQFF.

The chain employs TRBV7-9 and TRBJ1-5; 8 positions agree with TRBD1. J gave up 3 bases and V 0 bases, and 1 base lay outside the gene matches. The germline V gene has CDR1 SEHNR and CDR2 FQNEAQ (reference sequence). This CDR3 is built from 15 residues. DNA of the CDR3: TGTGCCAGCAGCTTAGCGGGACAGGACAATCAGCCCCAGCATTTT. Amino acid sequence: CASSLAGQDNQPQHF.